A selection of T cell receptor beta chains follows, all from one sample in a study of T-cell reconstitution after alpha-beta-depleted transplantation in children. TCRdb reprocessed the PCR reads via MiXCR and lists one record per CDR3 protein. The table includes about 610,000 distinct CDR3 sequences, 10% detected once. This specimen consisted of PBMCs from the stem cell graft donor, obtained from the stem cell graft. The receptor source for this set is a human donor who donated a stem cell graft to a child with acute myeloid leukemia. Both conserved end residues are part of each CDR3. Each record gives: J gene, D gene, clone size, V gene, CDR3 protein, CDR3 DNA. A D gene is named only where the DNA matches it firmly. Rows may omit the clone size; those that give it use once, few, many or a size class.

j_call: TRBJ2-3
d_call: NA
clone_size: many
v_call: TRBV12-3/TRBV12-4
cdr3_aa: CASSLMGGSTDTQYF
cdr3_nt: TGTGCCAGCAGTTTAATGGGGGGCAGCACAGATACGCAGTATTTT

j_call: TRBJ1-5
d_call: NA
clone_size: few
v_call: TRBV20-1
cdr3_aa: CSARGYRYSNQPQHF
cdr3_nt: TGCAGTGCTAGAGGATACAGATATAGCAATCAGCCCCAGCATTTT

j_call: TRBJ2-4
d_call: NA
clone_size: many
v_call: TRBV21-1
cdr3_aa: CASSREGGAKNIQYF
cdr3_nt: TGTGCCAGCAGCAGGGAGGGGGGGGCCAAAAACATTCAGTACTTC

j_call: TRBJ2-2
d_call: NA
clone_size: NA
v_call: TRBV29-1
cdr3_aa: CSVEGTDRGTGELFF
cdr3_nt: TGCAGCGTTGAAGGGACAGATCGTGGCACCGGGGAGCTGTTTTTT

j_call: TRBJ1-5
d_call: TRBD1
clone_size: many
v_call: TRBV28
cdr3_aa: CASSLTGVGQPQHF
cdr3_nt: TGTGCCAGCAGTCTCACAGGGGTAGGACAGCCCCAGCATTTT

j_call: TRBJ2-7
d_call: NA
clone_size: many
v_call: TRBV29-1
cdr3_aa: CSGGESGEQYF
cdr3_nt: TGCAGCGGCGGGGAATCGGGGGAGCAGTACTTC

j_call: TRBJ2-1
d_call: NA
clone_size: NA
v_call: TRBV29-1
cdr3_aa: CSANHGDYNEQFF
cdr3_nt: TGCAGCGCAAACCACGGGGATTACAATGAGCAGTTCTTC

j_call: TRBJ2-2
d_call: NA
clone_size: many
v_call: TRBV10-3
cdr3_aa: CAIRRDQTNTGELFF
cdr3_nt: TGTGCCATCAGGCGGGACCAAACGAACACCGGGGAGCTGTTTTTT

j_call: TRBJ2-2
d_call: NA
clone_size: few
v_call: TRBV28
cdr3_aa: CASSFFRLRDTGELFF
cdr3_nt: TGTGCCAGCAGTTTCTTTCGTCTGAGGGACACCGGGGAGCTGTTTTTT

j_call: TRBJ2-3
d_call: NA
clone_size: many
v_call: TRBV5-1
cdr3_aa: CASSSGTPIVDTQYF
cdr3_nt: TGCGCCAGCAGTTCCGGGACTCCGATCGTCGATACGCAGTATTTT

j_call: TRBJ1-1
d_call: NA
clone_size: NA
v_call: TRBV30
cdr3_aa: CAWRITEAFF
cdr3_nt: TGTGCCTGGAGGATCACTGAAGCTTTCTTT

j_call: TRBJ1-2
d_call: NA
clone_size: NA
v_call: TRBV24-1
cdr3_aa: CATSDFAGDGYTF
cdr3_nt: TGTGCCACCAGTGATTTTGCCGGGGATGGCTACACCTTC

j_call: TRBJ2-3
d_call: TRBD1
clone_size: few
v_call: TRBV15
cdr3_aa: CATSRDGQGADTQYF
cdr3_nt: TGTGCCACCAGCAGAGATGGACAGGGAGCAGATACGCAGTATTTT

j_call: TRBJ2-5
d_call: NA
clone_size: many
v_call: TRBV29-1
cdr3_aa: CSVERLGMRGQETQYF
cdr3_nt: TGCAGCGTTGAACGTCTCGGCATGAGGGGCCAAGAGACCCAGTACTTC

j_call: TRBJ2-1
d_call: NA
clone_size: many
v_call: TRBV6-6
cdr3_aa: CASRREGNEQFF
cdr3_nt: TGTGCCAGCAGGAGAGAAGGCAATGAGCAGTTCTTC

j_call: TRBJ1-2
d_call: NA
clone_size: NA
v_call: TRBV12-3/TRBV12-4
cdr3_aa: CASSGGGHRSNYGYTF
cdr3_nt: TGTGCCAGCAGTGGGGGGGGGCACAGGAGTAACTATGGCTACACCTTC

j_call: TRBJ2-3
d_call: NA
clone_size: few
v_call: TRBV29-1
cdr3_aa: CSANRADTQYF
cdr3_nt: TGCAGCGCGAACAGGGCAGATACGCAGTATTTT

j_call: TRBJ1-5
d_call: NA
clone_size: few
v_call: TRBV30
cdr3_aa: CAWQSATNQPQHF
cdr3_nt: TGTGCCTGGCAATCGGCGACCAATCAGCCCCAGCATTTT

j_call: TRBJ1-1
d_call: NA
clone_size: NA
v_call: TRBV19
cdr3_aa: CASTSPRRNTEAFF
cdr3_nt: TGTGCCAGTACCTCCCCCCGGCGGAACACTGAAGCTTTCTTT

j_call: TRBJ2-7
d_call: TRBD1
clone_size: many
v_call: TRBV5-6
cdr3_aa: CASSRPRTGWIEQYF
cdr3_nt: TGTGCCAGCAGCCGTCCTCGGACAGGGTGGATCGAGCAGTACTTC

j_call: TRBJ2-3
d_call: TRBD2
clone_size: few
v_call: TRBV20-1
cdr3_aa: CSARESSGRTYF
cdr3_nt: TGCAGTGCTAGAGAGTCTAGCGGGAGAACGTATTTT

j_call: TRBJ2-7
d_call: NA
clone_size: few
v_call: TRBV20-1
cdr3_aa: CSARKAGQVEQYF
cdr3_nt: TGCAGTGCAAGAAAAGCGGGTCAGGTCGAGCAGTACTTC

j_call: TRBJ2-7
d_call: TRBD1
clone_size: few
v_call: TRBV6-1
cdr3_aa: CASRNRDRPYEQYF
cdr3_nt: TGTGCCAGCAGAAATCGGGACAGACCCTACGAGCAGTACTTC

j_call: TRBJ1-3
d_call: NA
clone_size: many
v_call: TRBV6-5
cdr3_aa: CASSYSTGKNTIYF
cdr3_nt: TGTGCCAGCAGTTACTCTACGGGAAAAAACACCATATATTTT

j_call: TRBJ2-1
d_call: NA
clone_size: few
v_call: TRBV12-3/TRBV12-4
cdr3_aa: CASSIRDWEQFF
cdr3_nt: TGTGCCAGCAGCATCCGGGACTGGGAGCAGTTCTTC

j_call: TRBJ2-1
d_call: TRBD2
clone_size: many
v_call: TRBV12-3/TRBV12-4
cdr3_aa: CASSGLAGGPRYEQFF
cdr3_nt: TGTGCCAGCAGCGGACTAGCGGGAGGGCCGAGGTATGAGCAGTTCTTC

j_call: TRBJ2-2
d_call: TRBD2
clone_size: NA
v_call: TRBV2
cdr3_aa: CASSVLAGGGTGELFF
cdr3_nt: TGTGCCAGCAGCGTACTAGCGGGAGGGGGCACCGGGGAGCTGTTTTTT

j_call: TRBJ2-3
d_call: NA
clone_size: few
v_call: TRBV15
cdr3_aa: CATRGGEVSTDTQYF
cdr3_nt: TGTGCCACCCGTGGCGGGGAGGTTTCGACAGATACGCAGTATTTT

j_call: TRBJ2-7
d_call: TRBD1
clone_size: NA
v_call: TRBV5-1
cdr3_aa: CASSFFPGQGQDEQYF
cdr3_nt: TGCGCCAGCAGCTTCTTCCCAGGACAGGGACAAGACGAGCAGTACTTC

j_call: TRBJ2-5
d_call: NA
clone_size: few
v_call: TRBV20-1
cdr3_aa: CSARDLDLQETQYF
cdr3_nt: TGCAGTGCTAGAGATCTAGACCTCCAAGAGACCCAGTACTTC

j_call: TRBJ2-5
d_call: NA
clone_size: many
v_call: TRBV7-9
cdr3_aa: CASSPPAYQETQYF
cdr3_nt: TGTGCCAGCAGCCCCCCCGCGTACCAAGAGACCCAGTACTTC

j_call: TRBJ2-4
d_call: TRBD1
clone_size: NA
v_call: TRBV12-3/TRBV12-4
cdr3_aa: CASSSGQGENIQYF
cdr3_nt: TGTGCCAGCAGCTCCGGACAGGGAGAAAACATTCAGTACTTC

j_call: TRBJ2-6
d_call: TRBD2
clone_size: NA
v_call: TRBV5-1
cdr3_aa: CASSSAQLATTIAGANVLTF
cdr3_nt: TGCGCCAGCAGCTCCGCTCAACTAGCGACGACTATCGCTGGGGCCAACGTCCTGACTTTC

j_call: TRBJ2-1
d_call: TRBD2
clone_size: many
v_call: TRBV28
cdr3_aa: CASSDLNPRTSDNSYNEQFF
cdr3_nt: TGTGCCAGCAGTGATTTAAACCCCCGGACTAGCGACAATTCCTACAATGAGCAGTTCTTC

j_call: TRBJ2-5
d_call: NA
clone_size: NA
v_call: TRBV4-2
cdr3_aa: CASSQTKIAVTMETQYF
cdr3_nt: TGTGCCAGCAGCCAAACCAAAATAGCGGTGACAATGGAGACCCAGTACTTC

j_call: TRBJ2-5
d_call: NA
clone_size: many
v_call: TRBV4-2
cdr3_aa: CASSQEPSAQETQYF
cdr3_nt: TGTGCCAGCAGCCAGGAGCCTAGCGCCCAAGAGACCCAGTACTTC

j_call: TRBJ2-7
d_call: NA
clone_size: NA
v_call: TRBV7-2
cdr3_aa: CASSRAFRFYEQYF
cdr3_nt: TGTGCCAGCAGCCGCGCCTTCAGGTTCTACGAGCAGTACTTC

j_call: TRBJ2-3
d_call: NA
clone_size: many
v_call: TRBV28
cdr3_aa: CASSSPIYTDTQYF
cdr3_nt: TGTGCCAGCAGTTCACCAATTTACACAGATACGCAGTATTTT

j_call: TRBJ2-3
d_call: TRBD2
clone_size: many
v_call: TRBV7-6
cdr3_aa: CASSYLAGSTGADTQYF
cdr3_nt: TGTGCCAGCAGCTATCTAGCGGGATCCACAGGAGCAGATACGCAGTATTTT

j_call: TRBJ2-1
d_call: TRBD1
clone_size: few
v_call: TRBV7-3
cdr3_aa: CASSPGQGALREQFF
cdr3_nt: TGTGCCAGCAGCCCCGGACAGGGGGCCTTGCGTGAGCAGTTCTTC

j_call: TRBJ1-2
d_call: NA
clone_size: few
v_call: TRBV3-1
cdr3_aa: CASSLGSPTRTDYGYTF
cdr3_nt: TGTGCCAGCAGCCTCGGGTCTCCGACCCGGACTGACTATGGCTACACCTTC

j_call: TRBJ2-5
d_call: TRBD2
clone_size: few
v_call: TRBV28
cdr3_aa: CASSLTGTRLRETQYF
cdr3_nt: TGTGCCAGCAGTCTCACCGGGACTAGGCTGAGGGAGACCCAGTACTTC

j_call: TRBJ2-1
d_call: TRBD2
clone_size: many
v_call: TRBV27
cdr3_aa: CASMSGLINEQFF
cdr3_nt: TGTGCCAGCATGTCGGGACTAATAAATGAGCAGTTCTTC

j_call: TRBJ2-1
d_call: NA
clone_size: few
v_call: TRBV20-1
cdr3_aa: CSARDLITSYNEQFF
cdr3_nt: TGCAGTGCTAGAGACCTCATTACATCCTACAATGAGCAGTTCTTC

j_call: TRBJ2-1
d_call: TRBD2
clone_size: many
v_call: TRBV12-3/TRBV12-4
cdr3_aa: CASSLTSGSNNEQFF
cdr3_nt: TGTGCCAGCAGCCTGACTAGCGGGAGTAACAATGAGCAGTTCTTC

j_call: TRBJ1-2
d_call: NA
clone_size: few
v_call: TRBV12-3/TRBV12-4
cdr3_aa: CASTQAAGSYGYTF
cdr3_nt: TGTGCCAGCACCCAAGCAGCCGGATCCTATGGCTACACCTTC

j_call: TRBJ2-1
d_call: NA
clone_size: few
v_call: TRBV20-1
cdr3_aa: CCASRRPSSYNEQFF
cdr3_nt: TGCTGTGCTAGCCGGCGACCTAGCTCCTACAATGAGCAGTTCTTC

j_call: TRBJ1-5
d_call: NA
clone_size: NA
v_call: TRBV12-3/TRBV12-4
cdr3_aa: CASSLDEAGNQPQHF
cdr3_nt: TGTGCCAGCAGTTTAGATGAGGCAGGTAATCAGCCCCAGCATTTT

j_call: TRBJ2-7
d_call: NA
clone_size: NA
v_call: TRBV6-6
cdr3_aa: CASSYSNREYF
cdr3_nt: TGTGCCAGCAGTTACTCGAATCGGGAGTACTTC

j_call: TRBJ2-1
d_call: TRBD1
clone_size: few
v_call: TRBV4-3
cdr3_aa: CASSQDPRTGTYNEQFF
cdr3_nt: TGCGCCAGCAGCCAAGATCCCCGGACAGGAACCTACAATGAGCAGTTCTTC

j_call: TRBJ1-5
d_call: NA
clone_size: few
v_call: TRBV3-1
cdr3_aa: CASRPTRSNQPQHF
cdr3_nt: TGTGCCAGCAGACCTACACGAAGCAATCAGCCCCAGCATTTT

j_call: TRBJ1-3
d_call: TRBD1
clone_size: many
v_call: TRBV27
cdr3_aa: CASSSGTGPGNTIYF
cdr3_nt: TGTGCCAGCAGTTCCGGGACAGGGCCTGGAAACACCATATATTTT

j_call: TRBJ2-2
d_call: TRBD1
clone_size: many
v_call: TRBV5-1
cdr3_aa: CASRARGITGELFF
cdr3_nt: TGCGCCAGCAGGGCCAGGGGGATCACCGGGGAGCTGTTTTTT

j_call: TRBJ2-3
d_call: NA
clone_size: few
v_call: TRBV30
cdr3_aa: CAWNKQSTSTDTQYF
cdr3_nt: TGTGCCTGGAATAAGCAGAGCACTAGCACAGATACGCAGTATTTT

j_call: TRBJ2-4
d_call: NA
clone_size: few
v_call: TRBV20-1
cdr3_aa: CSARDQRLAKNIQYF
cdr3_nt: TGCAGTGCTAGAGATCAGCGTCTCGCCAAAAACATTCAGTACTTC

j_call: TRBJ2-1
d_call: TRBD2
clone_size: few
v_call: TRBV20-1
cdr3_aa: CSASLPGLATEQFF
cdr3_nt: TGCAGTGCCAGCCTCCCGGGACTAGCGACAGAGCAGTTCTTC

j_call: TRBJ2-5
d_call: NA
clone_size: many
v_call: TRBV27
cdr3_aa: CASSLRGPETQYF
cdr3_nt: TGTGCCAGCAGTTTAAGGGGACCCGAGACCCAGTACTTC